This TCR beta chain was captured in a study of shared clonotypes between healthy human individuals. Study-wide points: Larger estimated richness was generally seen in naive subsets than in memory subsets. The sharing of 4% to 5.5% of naive CD4 clonotypes was seen across a few donors.

The protocol was immunoSEQ multiplex PCR, while the TCRdb copy is restricted to in-frame clones and leaves out a portion. The sample includes 1,100,000 or so clones, 75% to 85% of them seen just once. V lost 6 bases and J lost 3; bases outside the gene matches: 6. Germline CDR1 is MDHEN and CDR2 is SYDVKM. CDR3 length: 14 residues. With respect to this clone: The antigen is undetermined.

This sequence originates from a man younger than 35 in good health. Some clones in this sample may be carry-over from other donors' samples. The specimen sequenced was memory CD4+ T cells from PBMCs. Documented subset: CD45RA-negative fraction. The genes are TRBV28 and TRBJ2-5, with TRBD1 identical over 8 bases. As DNA, the CDR3 is TGTGCCAGCAGCCTAAGGACAGGGAAAGAGACCCAGTACTTC. Its protein product is CASSLRTGKETQYF.